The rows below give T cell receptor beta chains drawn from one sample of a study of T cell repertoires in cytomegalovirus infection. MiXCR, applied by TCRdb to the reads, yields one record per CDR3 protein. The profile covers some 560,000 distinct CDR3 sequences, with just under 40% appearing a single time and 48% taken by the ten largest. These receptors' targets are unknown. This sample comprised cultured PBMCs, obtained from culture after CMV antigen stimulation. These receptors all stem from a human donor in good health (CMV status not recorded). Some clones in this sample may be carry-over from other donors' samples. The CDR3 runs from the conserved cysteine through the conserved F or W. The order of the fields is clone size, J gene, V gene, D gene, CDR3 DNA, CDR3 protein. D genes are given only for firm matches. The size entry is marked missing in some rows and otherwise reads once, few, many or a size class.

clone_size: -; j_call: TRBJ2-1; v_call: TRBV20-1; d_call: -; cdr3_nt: TGCAGTGCTAGGGTGGGAAGGAGCTCCTACAATGAGCAGTTCTTC; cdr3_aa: CSARVGRSSYNEQFF
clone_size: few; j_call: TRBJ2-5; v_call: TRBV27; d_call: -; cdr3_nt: TGTGCCAGCAGTTTCCGGCTGGGGCAAGAGACCCAGTACTTC; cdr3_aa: CASSFRLGQETQYF
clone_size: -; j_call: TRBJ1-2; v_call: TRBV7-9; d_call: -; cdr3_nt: TGTGCCAGCAGCTGGAATCGGGGGAACTATGGCTACACCTTC; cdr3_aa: CASSWNRGNYGYTF
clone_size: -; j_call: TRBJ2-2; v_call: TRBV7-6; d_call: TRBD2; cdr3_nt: TGTGCCAGCAGCCCGACCCCAGGACTAGCGGGAGGTTTCGGGGAGCTGTTTTTT; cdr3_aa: CASSPTPGLAGGFGELFF
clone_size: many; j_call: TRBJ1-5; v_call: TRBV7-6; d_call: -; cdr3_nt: TGTGCCAGCAGCTTAGCGGGGAGTCAGCCCCAGCATTTT; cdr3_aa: CASSLAGSQPQHF
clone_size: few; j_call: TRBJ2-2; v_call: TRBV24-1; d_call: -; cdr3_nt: TGTGCCACCAGTGAGCACCTAGGAAACGGGGAGCTGTTTTTT; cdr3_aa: CATSEHLGNGELFF
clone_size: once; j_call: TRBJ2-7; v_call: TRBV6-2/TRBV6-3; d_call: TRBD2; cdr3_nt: TGTGCCAGCAGTTACGATAGTCTGGGAGGGGTCCACGAGCAGTACTTC; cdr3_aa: CASSYDSLGGVHEQYF
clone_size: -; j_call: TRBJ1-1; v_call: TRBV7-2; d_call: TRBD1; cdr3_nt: TGTGCCAGCAGTCCCGGGACAGGGGGCGCGTATGTTGAAGCTTTCTTT; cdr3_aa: CASSPGTGGAYVEAFF
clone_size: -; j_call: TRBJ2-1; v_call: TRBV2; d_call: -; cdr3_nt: TGTGCCAGCAGTGAGGGTCGGGTATCCTACAATGAGCAGTTCTTC; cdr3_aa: CASSEGRVSYNEQFF
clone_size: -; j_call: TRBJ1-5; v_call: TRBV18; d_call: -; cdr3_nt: TGTGCCAGCTCACCCAACAGGGACAATCAGCCCCAGCATTTT; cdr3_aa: CASSPNRDNQPQHF
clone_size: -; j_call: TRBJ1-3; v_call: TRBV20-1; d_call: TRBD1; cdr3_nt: TGCAGTGCTAGAGAAGGGACAGGGGGAAACACCATATATTTT; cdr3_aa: CSAREGTGGNTIYF
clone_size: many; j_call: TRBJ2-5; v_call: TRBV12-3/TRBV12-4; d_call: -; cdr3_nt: TGTGCCAGCAGTTTCGGTCCGAGGGGGAAAGAGACCCAGTACTTC; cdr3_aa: CASSFGPRGKETQYF
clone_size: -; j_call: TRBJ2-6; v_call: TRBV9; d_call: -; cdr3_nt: TGTGCCAGCAGCGCCCCGCGGGACAGCTCTGGGGCCAACGTCCTGACTTTC; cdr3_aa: CASSAPRDSSGANVLTF
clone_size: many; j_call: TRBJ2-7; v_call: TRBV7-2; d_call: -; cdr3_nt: TGTGCCAGCAGCTTAGTGGCGGGGAACACCGAGCAGTACTTC; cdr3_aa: CASSLVAGNTEQYF
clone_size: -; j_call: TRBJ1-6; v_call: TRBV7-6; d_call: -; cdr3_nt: TGTGCCAGCAGGAAGAAGGCGGGGCGGGATTCACCCCTCCACTTT; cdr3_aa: CASRKKAGRDSPLHF
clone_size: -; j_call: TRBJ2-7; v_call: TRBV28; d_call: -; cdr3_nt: TGTGCCAGCAGTTTACCCCGGGTGGCGGGGAGCTCCTACGAGCAGTACTTC; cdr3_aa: CASSLPRVAGSSYEQYF
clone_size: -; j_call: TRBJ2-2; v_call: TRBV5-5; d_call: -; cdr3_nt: TGTGCCAGCTCCCCCGGGGGAGCTAGCACCGGGGAGCTGTTTTTT; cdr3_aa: CASSPGGASTGELFF
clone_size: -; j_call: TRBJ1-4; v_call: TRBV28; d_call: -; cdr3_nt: TGTGCCAGCAGTTTAATCAGGGGAAAACTGTTTTTT; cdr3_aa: CASSLIRGKLFF
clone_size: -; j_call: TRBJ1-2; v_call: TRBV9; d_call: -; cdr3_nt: TGTGCCAGCAGCGGTCGGTGGAGGCCCTATGGCTACACCTTC; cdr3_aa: CASSGRWRPYGYTF
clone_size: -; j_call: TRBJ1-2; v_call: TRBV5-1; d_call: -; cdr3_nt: TGCGCCAGCAGCTCCCAGGGCGGCTACACCTTC; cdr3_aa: CASSSQGGYTF
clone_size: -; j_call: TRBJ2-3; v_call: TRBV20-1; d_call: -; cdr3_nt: TGCAGTGCTAGCGGGCCAACCACAGATACGCAGTATTTT; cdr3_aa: CSASGPTTDTQYF
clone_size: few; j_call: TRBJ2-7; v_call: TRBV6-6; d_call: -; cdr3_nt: TGTGCCAGCACCCAGGGACATTCCTACGAGCAGTACTTC; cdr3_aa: CASTQGHSYEQYF
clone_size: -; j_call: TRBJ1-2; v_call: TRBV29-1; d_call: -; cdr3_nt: TGCAGCGTTCGAGGTTGGGGCTATGGCTACACCTTC; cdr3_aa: CSVRGWGYGYTF
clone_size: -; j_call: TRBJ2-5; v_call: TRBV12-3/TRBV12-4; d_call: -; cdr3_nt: TGTGCCAGCAGTTTATTATTTTTGAGCCCAGGGGAACAAGAGACCCAGTACTTC; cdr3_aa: CASSLLFLSPGEQETQYF
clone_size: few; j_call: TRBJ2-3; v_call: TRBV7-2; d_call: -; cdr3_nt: TGTGCCAGCAGCTTAATGAGGGCTCGCGCAGATACGCAGTATTTT; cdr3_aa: CASSLMRARADTQYF
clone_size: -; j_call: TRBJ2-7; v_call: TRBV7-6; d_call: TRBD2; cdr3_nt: TGTGCCAGCAGCCGATCCATAGCGGGGGGGCCTCTAGACGAGCAGTACTTC; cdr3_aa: CASSRSIAGGPLDEQYF
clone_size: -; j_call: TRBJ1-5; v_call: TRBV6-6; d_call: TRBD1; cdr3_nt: TGTGCCAGCAGAACAGGGGCGCTTTATAGCAATCAGCTCCAGCATTTT; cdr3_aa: CASRTGALYSNQLQHF
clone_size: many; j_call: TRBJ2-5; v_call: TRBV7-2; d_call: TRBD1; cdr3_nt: TGTGCCAGCAGCTTAGGGGGACAGGGCGAGACCCAGTACTTC; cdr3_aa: CASSLGGQGETQYF
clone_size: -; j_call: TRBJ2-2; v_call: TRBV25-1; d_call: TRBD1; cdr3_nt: TGTGCCAGCAGCACAGGCCAGGGGGCCGGGGAGCTGTTTTTT; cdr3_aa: CASSTGQGAGELFF
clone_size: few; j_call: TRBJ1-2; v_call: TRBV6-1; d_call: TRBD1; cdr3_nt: TGTGCCAGCACCCGGACAGGGGATGGCTACACCTTC; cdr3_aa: CASTRTGDGYTF
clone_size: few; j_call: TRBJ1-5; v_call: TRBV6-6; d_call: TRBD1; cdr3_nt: TGTGCCAGCAGTTACCAGGGGGCAGGGCAGCCCCAGCATTTT; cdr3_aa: CASSYQGAGQPQHF
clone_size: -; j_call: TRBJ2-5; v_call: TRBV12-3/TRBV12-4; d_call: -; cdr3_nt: TGTGCCAGCAGTTTATATTCGGGTATAGCGGCCCAGTACTTC; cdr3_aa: CASSLYSGIAAQYF
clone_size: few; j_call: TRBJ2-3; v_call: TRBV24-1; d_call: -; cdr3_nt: TGTGCCACCAGTGACCCAGGGGCCACAGATACGCAGTATTTT; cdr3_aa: CATSDPGATDTQYF
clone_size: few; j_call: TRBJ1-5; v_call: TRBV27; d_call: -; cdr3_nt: TGTGCCAGCAGTTTATCGAGGCCGGGCCAGGGACGTCAGCCCCAGCATTTT; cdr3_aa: CASSLSRPGQGRQPQHF
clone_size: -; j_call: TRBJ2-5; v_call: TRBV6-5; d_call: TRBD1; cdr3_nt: TGTGCCAGCAGCCCTCTCGGACAGGGGAGGGGAGAGACCCAGTACTTC; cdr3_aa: CASSPLGQGRGETQYF
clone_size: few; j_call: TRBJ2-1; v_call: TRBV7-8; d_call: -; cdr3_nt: TGTGCCAGCAATCAAGTAGCAGGCGCCTCCTACAATGAGCAGTTCTTC; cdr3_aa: CASNQVAGASYNEQFF
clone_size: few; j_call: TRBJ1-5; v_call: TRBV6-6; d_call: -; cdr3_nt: TGTGCCAGCAACATACAGGATCAGCCCCAGCATTTT; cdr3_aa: CASNIQDQPQHF
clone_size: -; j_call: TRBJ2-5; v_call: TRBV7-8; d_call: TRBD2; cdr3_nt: TGTGCCAGCAGTTATGTCGGGAGGCGGGGGTGGACCCAGTACTTC; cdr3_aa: CASSYVGRRGWTQYF
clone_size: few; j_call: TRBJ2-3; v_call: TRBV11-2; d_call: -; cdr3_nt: TGTGCCAGCAGCTTCCCTTCCTCGGGTGGGCTGTACACAGATACGCAGTATTTT; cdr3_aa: CASSFPSSGGLYTDTQYF
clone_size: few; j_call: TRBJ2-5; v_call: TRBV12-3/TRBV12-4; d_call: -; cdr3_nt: TGTGCCAGCAGTCCTAGACAGAACTTCCAAGAGACCCAGTACTTC; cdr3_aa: CASSPRQNFQETQYF